A single sample is the source of the 22 T cell receptor beta chains below, sequenced in a study of shared clonotypes between healthy human individuals. TCRdb keeps only in-frame clones here, not all; method: immunoSEQ multiplex PCR. The repertoire holds almost 750,000 clones, 55% to 80% seen once, with 1.8% in the top ten. The sample comprised memory CD4+ T cells sorted from blood. Subset reported: CD45RA-negative fraction. The receptors derive from a woman in her twenties or thirties in good health.

This rearrangement joins TRBV5-6 to TRBJ2-1, with 8 nucleotides matching TRBD2. The V segment lost 5 bases and the J segment 1 base; nucleotides outside the gene matches: 8. Germline CDR1 reads SGHDT; CDR2 reads YYEEEE. The CDR3 contains 16 residues. CDR3 residues: CASRKESGGSYNEQFF. The CDR3 region has the DNA TGTGCCAGCAGGAAGGAGAGCGGGGGTTCCTACAATGAGCAGTTCTTC.

About this clone itself: The same CDR3 can be traced to other DNA sequences in this sample. CDR3 sequence reads: CASSLNRYEQYF. The DNA of the CDR3 is TGTGCCAGCAGTTTGAACAGATACGAGCAGTACTTC. The chain has TRBV28 and TRBJ2-7, with D hard to call. V lost 3 bases and J lost 4, with 7 bases in between. The CDR3 runs 12 residues. Germline V CDR1 and CDR2: MDHEN, SYDVKM.

In nucleotides, the CDR3 is TGTGCCAGCCTCCGGCGAGACTCTGGAAACACCATATATTTT. Residues: CASLRRDSGNTIYF. The genes are TRBV5-6 and TRBJ1-3; the D is unclear. CDR1 SGHDT and CDR2 YYEEEE come from the germline V gene. The CDR3 runs to 14 residues. V was cut by 7 bases and J by 0 bases, with 11 bases left in between.

J is TRBJ2-3 and V is TRBV5-4; D is perhaps TRBD2 (6 bases). The germline V and J ends were trimmed by 1 base and 1 base, with 7 bases remaining between them. Germline V lookup: CDR1 SGHNT, CDR2 YYREEE (reference sequence). The CDR3 loop spans 14 amino acids. CDR3: CASSLSSGTDTQYF. The CDR3 coding sequence is TGTGCCAGCAGCTTGTCTAGCGGCACAGATACGCAGTATTTT.

This clone occurred a few times. The chain couples TRBV15 to TRBJ1-1; D remains ambiguous. Germline V gene sequence: CDR1 LNHNV, CDR2 YYDKDF (reference sequence). There are 15 residues in the CDR3. V was pared by 4 bases and J by 4 bases, with 16 bases between. The chain's CDR3 is CATSKDPVGSTEAFF. Here the CDR3 DNA reads TGTGCCACCAGCAAGGATCCAGTCGGGTCCACTGAAGCTTTCTTT.

CDR3 protein: CASSSGQLQGPETQYF. In DNA form, the CDR3 reads TGCGCCAGCAGCTCAGGACAGTTACAGGGGCCGGAGACCCAGTACTTC. The chain has TRBV5-1 and TRBJ2-5; 7 bases are a match to TRBD1. Per the germline V gene, CDR1 is SGHRS and CDR2 is YFSETQ. J was trimmed by 5 bases and V by 3 bases; bases with no gene match: 13. The CDR3 length is 16 residues.

This clone was counted ten times or more. The V gene is TRBV19, the J gene TRBJ2-3, with a weak D call TRBD1 (6 bases). CDR3 length equals 17 residues. The V gene's germline CDR1 is LNHDA and CDR2 SQIVND (reference sequence). Trimming took 4 bases from V and 6 from J, leaving 23 bases between them. This chain's CDR3 is CASSRDKGIGASDTQYF. CDR3 DNA sequence: TGTGCCAGTAGTAGGGACAAGGGTATCGGGGCGTCGGATACGCAGTATTTT.

The V and J genes are TRBV6-5 and TRBJ2-7; either TRBD1 or TRBD2 may fit D (5 bases each). This CDR3 is built from 15 residues. In germline, CDR1 is MNHEY, CDR2 SVGAGI. The V end lost 0 bases, the J end lost 4 bases, and 13 bases lay between the germline ends. The CDR3 sequence is CASSYSGTGIYEQYF. The CDR3 region has the DNA TGTGCCAGCAGTTACTCGGGGACGGGGATTTACGAGCAGTACTTC.

This chain uses TRBV2 with TRBJ1-2; D remains unclear. Germline V lookup: CDR1 SNHLY, CDR2 FYNNEI. This CDR3 region has 14 residues. V gave up 7 bases and J gave up 4 bases, with 16 bases separating them. The CDR3 sequence is CASNKRGITYGYTF. In nucleotides, the CDR3 is TGTGCCAGCAACAAACGAGGGATCACCTATGGCTACACCTTC.

This clone was found a few times. The V and J genes are TRBV5-1 and TRBJ2-3, with 8 positions matching TRBD2. V lost 5 bases, J lost 5 bases, and 7 bases stayed unmatched. CDR3 length equals 14 residues. The germline gives CDR1 SGHRS, CDR2 YFSETQ. CDR3 in amino acids: CASSSGTVQDTQYF. CDR3 bases: TGCGCCAGCAGTAGCGGGACTGTGCAAGATACGCAGTATTTT.

This clone was counted between two and nine times. The V gene is TRBV11-2, the J gene TRBJ2-2; 7 bases are a match to TRBD1. V shed 1 base, J shed 2 bases, and the junction held 13 bases outside the gene matches. CDR3 length: 19 residues. In germline, CDR1 is SGHAT, CDR2 FQNNGV. CDR3 loop: CASSLAGMRGRGNTGELFF. CDR3 sequence (DNA): TGTGCCAGCAGCTTAGCTGGGATGAGGGGGCGCGGTAACACCGGGGAGCTGTTTTTT.

This clone has only one observation. The chain has TRBV4-1 and TRBJ2-1; D unresolved. Germline values: CDR1 MGHRA, CDR2 YSYEKL. The V and J ends lost 2 bases and 8 bases respectively, with 10 bases between them. The CDR3 runs to 13 residues. CDR3 in DNA: TGCGCCAGCAGCCAATTTTCCGGACATGAGCAGTTCTTC. This encodes CASSQFSGHEQFF.

The chain is built from TRBV10-3 and TRBJ2-3; no clear D. Germline CDR1 and CDR2: ENHRY and SYGVKD. Between the trimmed V and J ends, which lost 5 bases and 3 bases, there was a span of 9 bases. The CDR3 length is 13 residues. The DNA for the CDR3 is TGTGCCATCAGTCCGATCGAGACAGATACGCAGTATTTT. Protein product: CAISPIETDTQYF.

The chain joins TRBV7-7 to TRBJ2-2; 7 bases align to TRBD1. Losses at the gene ends were 3 bases for V and 1 base for J; bases not matched to a gene: 5. CDR3 size: 16 residues. From germline, CDR1 is SSHAT and CDR2 FNYEAQ (reference sequence). The CDR3 is CASSLETGRNTGELFF. CDR3 nucleotides: TGTGCCAGCAGCTTGGAGACAGGGCGGAACACCGGGGAGCTGTTTTTT.

V is TRBV20-1 and J is TRBJ1-1; D unclear. CDR3 length: 11 residues. Germline CDR1 DFQATT, CDR2 SNEGSKA (reference sequence). V was trimmed by 5 bases and J by 8 bases, leaving 12 bases between them. The CDR3 nucleotides are TGCAGTGCTTCCGGGTATCCAGAAGCTTTCTTT. Residues: CSASGYPEAFF.

This chain connects TRBV29-1 to TRBJ1-2; 8 nucleotides match TRBD1. Germline lookup yields CDR1 SQVTM and CDR2 ANQGSEA. V lost 4 bases to trimming and J lost 5 bases; unmatched junction nucleotides: 6. The CDR3 extends over 13 amino acids. The DNA of the CDR3 is TGCAGCGTTGCTAGGACAGGGAGGTATGGCTACACCTTC. Translated, it gives CSVARTGRYGYTF.

V gene TRBV18 combines with J gene TRBJ2-7; 12 bases align to TRBD2. CDR3 length: 16 amino acids. Germline trimming cut 2 bases from V and 4 bases from J; bases unmatched to any gene: 6. Germline loops: CDR1 KGHSH, CDR2 LQKENI. Here the CDR3 reads CASSPGGLAGGYEQYF. DNA of the CDR3: TGTGCCAGCTCACCAGGGGGACTAGCGGGCGGATACGAGCAGTACTTC. The entire variable domain, with the rest obtained from reference TRBV18 and TRBJ2-7, is as follows: NAGVMQNPRHLVRRRGQEARLRCSPMKGHSHVYWYRQLPEEGLKFMVYLQKENIIDESGMPKERFSAEFPKEGPSILRIQQVVRGDSAAYFCASSPGGLAGGYEQYFGPGTRLTVT.

This clone has a single count. The chain links TRBV2 to TRBJ2-1, with 10 bases lining up with TRBD2. Per germline, CDR1 SNHLY and CDR2 FYNNEI. The trim removed 8 bases at V and 10 bases at J, leaving 8 bases unmatched. CDR3 length: 13 amino acids. The CDR3 DNA reads as TGTGCCAGCGGGGGACTAGCGTTTGGAGAGCAGTTCTTC. Its translation is CASGGLAFGEQFF.

This sequence joins TRBV30 and TRBJ1-2; unclear D gene. Germline V lookup: CDR1 GTSNPN, CDR2 SVGIG (reference sequence). There are 11 residues in the CDR3. V was shortened by 0 bases and J by 6 bases, with 5 bases between the two germline ends. The CDR3 bases are TGTGCCTGGAGTGTACTTCATGGCTACACCTTC. The encoded protein is CAWSVLHGYTF.

This rearrangement joins TRBV18 to TRBJ1-1; TRBD1 aligns across 8 bases. There are 14 residues in the CDR3. Losses at the gene ends were 5 bases for V and 4 bases for J; bases not matched to a gene: 6. Germline V gene lookup returns CDR1 KGHSH and CDR2 LQKENI. Written as DNA, the CDR3 is TGTGCCAGCTCAACACAGGGGGAGGGCACTGAAGCTTTCTTT. This encodes CASSTQGEGTEAFF.

This chain links TRBV11-2 with TRBJ1-3; a possible D gene is TRBD1 (6 bases). V gave up 2 bases and J gave up 0 bases, with 8 bases separating them. The CDR3 spans 15 residues. Germline V gives CDR1 SGHAT, CDR2 FQNNGV. In nucleotides, the CDR3 is TGTGCCAGCAGCTTACAACAGGGCTCTGGAAACACCATATATTTT. Protein sequence: CASSLQQGSGNTIYF. Supplemented by reference TRBV11-2 and TRBJ1-3, the full variable domain reads EAGVAQSPRYKIIEKRQSVAFWCNPISGHATLYWYQQILGQGPKLLIQFQNNGVVDDSQLPKDRFSAERLKGVDSTLKIQPAKLEDSAVYLCASSLQQGSGNTIYFGEGSWLTVV.

This clone was picked up one time. The chain has TRBV18 and TRBJ2-1; no definite D call. V was trimmed by 4 bases and J by 7 bases, leaving 8 bases between them. This CDR3 region has 12 residues. CDR1 and CDR2 (germline): KGHSH, LQKENI. The CDR3 loop is CASSREANEQFF. In DNA form, the CDR3 reads TGTGCCAGCTCACGAGAAGCAAATGAGCAGTTCTTC.